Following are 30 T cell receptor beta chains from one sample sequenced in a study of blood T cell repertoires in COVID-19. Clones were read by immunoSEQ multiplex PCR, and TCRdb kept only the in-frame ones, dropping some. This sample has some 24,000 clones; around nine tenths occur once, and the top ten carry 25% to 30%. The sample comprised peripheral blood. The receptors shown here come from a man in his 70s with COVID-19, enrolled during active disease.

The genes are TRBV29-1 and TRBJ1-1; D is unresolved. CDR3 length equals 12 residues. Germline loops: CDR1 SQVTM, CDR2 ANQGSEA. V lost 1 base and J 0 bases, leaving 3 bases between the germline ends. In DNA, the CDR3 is TGCAGCGTTGAAGTAGTGAACACTGAAGCTTTCTTT. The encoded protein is CSVEVVNTEAFF.

The CDR3: CASRLGPRGEGFF. As DNA, the CDR3 is TGTGCCAGCAGGCTGGGTCCTCGTGGTGAGGGGTTCTTC. The chain has TRBV12-3 or TRBV12-4 and TRBJ2-1; D is perhaps TRBD2 (5 bases). Trimming removed 6 bases from V and 15 bases from J, with 21 bases in between. This CDR3 is 13 amino acids long.

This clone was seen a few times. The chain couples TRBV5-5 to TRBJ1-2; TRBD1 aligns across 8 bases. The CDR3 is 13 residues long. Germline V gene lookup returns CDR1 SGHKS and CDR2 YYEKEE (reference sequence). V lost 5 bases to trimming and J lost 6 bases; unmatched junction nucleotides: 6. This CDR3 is CASRARGLDGYTF. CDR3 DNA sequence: TGTGCCAGCAGAGCCAGGGGGCTAGATGGCTACACCTTC.

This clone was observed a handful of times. In DNA form, the CDR3 reads TGTGCCAGCAGCTTAATGGCCGGACAGGGGGCTAACGGGGAGCTGTTTTTT. It encodes CASSLMAGQGANGELFF. The V call is TRBV11-2, the J call TRBJ2-2, with 11 bases fitting TRBD1. Germline CDR1 and CDR2: SGHAT and FQNNGV. The junction had 9 bases not matched to a gene; V was cut back by 2 bases and J by 7 bases. The CDR3 has 17 amino acids. Drawing the rest from reference TRBV11-2 and TRBJ2-2, the complete variable domain is EAGVAQSPRYKIIEKRQSVAFWCNPISGHATLYWYQQILGQGPKLLIQFQNNGVVDDSQLPKDRFSAERLKGVDSTLKIQPAKLEDSAVYLCASSLMAGQGANGELFFGEGSRLTVL.

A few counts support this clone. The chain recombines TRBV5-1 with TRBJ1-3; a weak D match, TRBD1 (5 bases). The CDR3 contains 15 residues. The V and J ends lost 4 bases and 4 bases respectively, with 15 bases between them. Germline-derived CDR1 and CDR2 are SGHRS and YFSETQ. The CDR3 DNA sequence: TGCGCCAGCAGCCGGCGGGGAGGGGCAGGAAACACCATATATTTT. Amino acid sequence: CASSRRGGAGNTIYF.

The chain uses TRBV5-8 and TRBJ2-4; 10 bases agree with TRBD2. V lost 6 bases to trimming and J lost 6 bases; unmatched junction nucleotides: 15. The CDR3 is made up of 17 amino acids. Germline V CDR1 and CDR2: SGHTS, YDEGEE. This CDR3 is CASTPRASGGRGNIQYF. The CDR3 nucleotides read TGTGCCAGCACTCCCCGGGCTAGCGGGGGCCGGGGAAACATTCAGTACTTC.

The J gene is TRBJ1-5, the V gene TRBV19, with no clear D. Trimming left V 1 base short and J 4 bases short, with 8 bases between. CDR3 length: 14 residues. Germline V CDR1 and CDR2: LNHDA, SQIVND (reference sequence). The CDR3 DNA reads TGTGCCAGTAGTATAGTCGGAGGGAATCAGCCCCAGCATTTT. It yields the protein CASSIVGGNQPQHF.

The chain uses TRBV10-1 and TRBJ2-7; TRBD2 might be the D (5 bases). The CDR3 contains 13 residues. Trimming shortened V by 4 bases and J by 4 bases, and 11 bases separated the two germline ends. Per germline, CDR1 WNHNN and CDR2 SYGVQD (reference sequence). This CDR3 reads CASSGLPGYEQYF. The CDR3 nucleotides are TGCGCCAGCAGTGGACTCCCGGGATACGAGCAGTACTTC.

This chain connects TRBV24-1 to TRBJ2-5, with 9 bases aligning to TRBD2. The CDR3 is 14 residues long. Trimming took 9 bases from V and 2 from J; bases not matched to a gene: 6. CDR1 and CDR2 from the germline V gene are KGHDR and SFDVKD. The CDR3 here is CATAAGGIQETQYF. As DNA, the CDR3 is TGTGCCACCGCTGCGGGGGGGATTCAAGAGACCCAGTACTTC.

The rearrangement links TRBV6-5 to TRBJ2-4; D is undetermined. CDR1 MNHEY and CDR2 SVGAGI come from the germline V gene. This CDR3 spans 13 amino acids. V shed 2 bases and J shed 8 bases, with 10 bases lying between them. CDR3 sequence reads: CASSYKVSDIQYF. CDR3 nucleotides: TGTGCCAGCAGTTACAAAGTTTCAGACATTCAGTACTTC.

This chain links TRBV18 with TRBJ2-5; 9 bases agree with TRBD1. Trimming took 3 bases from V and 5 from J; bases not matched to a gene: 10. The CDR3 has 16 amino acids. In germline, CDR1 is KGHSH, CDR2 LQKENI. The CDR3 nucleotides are TGTGCCAGCTCACCGACCGGGACAGGGAGATGGGAGACCCAGTACTTC. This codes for CASSPTGTGRWETQYF.

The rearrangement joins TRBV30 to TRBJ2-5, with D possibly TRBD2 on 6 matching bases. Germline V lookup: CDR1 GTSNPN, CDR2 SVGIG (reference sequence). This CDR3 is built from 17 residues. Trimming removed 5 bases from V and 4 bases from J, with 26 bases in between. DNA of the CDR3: TGTGCCTGGGGCGGAGGTGGATATTCGCGGGGTAGAGAGACCCAGTACTTC. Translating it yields CAWGGGGYSRGRETQYF.

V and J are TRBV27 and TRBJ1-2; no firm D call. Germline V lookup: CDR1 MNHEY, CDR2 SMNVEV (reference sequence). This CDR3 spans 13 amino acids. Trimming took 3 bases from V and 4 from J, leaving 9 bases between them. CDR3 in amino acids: CASSFRGSYGYTF. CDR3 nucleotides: TGTGCCAGCAGTTTCCGGGGTTCCTATGGCTACACCTTC.

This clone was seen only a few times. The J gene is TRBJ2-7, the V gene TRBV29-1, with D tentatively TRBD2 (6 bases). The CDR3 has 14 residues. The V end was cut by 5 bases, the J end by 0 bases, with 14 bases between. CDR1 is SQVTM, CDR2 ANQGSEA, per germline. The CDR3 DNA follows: TGCAGCGTTTACCTAGCGATGAGCTCCTACGAGCAGTACTTC. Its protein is CSVYLAMSSYEQYF.

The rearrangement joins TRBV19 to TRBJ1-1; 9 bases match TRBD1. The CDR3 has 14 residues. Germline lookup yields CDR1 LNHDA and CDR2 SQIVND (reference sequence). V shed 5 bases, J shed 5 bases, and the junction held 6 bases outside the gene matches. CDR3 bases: TGTGCCAGTAGTGCGGACAGGGGTGTGACTGAAGCTTTCTTT. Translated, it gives CASSADRGVTEAFF.

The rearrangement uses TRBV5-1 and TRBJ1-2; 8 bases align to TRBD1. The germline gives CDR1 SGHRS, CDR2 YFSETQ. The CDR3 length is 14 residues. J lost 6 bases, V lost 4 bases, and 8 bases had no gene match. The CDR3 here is CASSLEQGADGYTF. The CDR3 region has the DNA TGCGCCAGCAGCCTTGAGCAGGGGGCGGATGGCTACACCTTC.

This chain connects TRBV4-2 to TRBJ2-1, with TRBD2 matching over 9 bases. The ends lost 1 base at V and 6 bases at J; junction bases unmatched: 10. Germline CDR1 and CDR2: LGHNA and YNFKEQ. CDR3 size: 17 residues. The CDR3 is CASSQVLAGGPFNEQFF. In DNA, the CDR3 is TGTGCCAGCAGCCAAGTCCTCGCGGGAGGGCCTTTCAATGAGCAGTTCTTC.

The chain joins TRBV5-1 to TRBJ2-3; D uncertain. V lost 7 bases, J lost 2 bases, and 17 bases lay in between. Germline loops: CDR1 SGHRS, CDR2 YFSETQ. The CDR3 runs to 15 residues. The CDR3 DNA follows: TGCGCCAGCTCGGGTGGCCGCTCCCACACAGATACGCAGTATTTT. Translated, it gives CASSGGRSHTDTQYF.

The CDR3 region is CASGGQGLHF. The CDR3 region has the DNA TGCGCCAGCGGGGGACAGGGCCTCCACTTT. The chain recombines TRBV10-2 with TRBJ1-6; 9 bases map to TRBD1. Losses at the gene ends were 8 bases for V and 15 bases for J; bases not matched to a gene: 2. The CDR3 spans 10 residues. CDR1 WSHSY and CDR2 SAAADI come from the germline V gene.

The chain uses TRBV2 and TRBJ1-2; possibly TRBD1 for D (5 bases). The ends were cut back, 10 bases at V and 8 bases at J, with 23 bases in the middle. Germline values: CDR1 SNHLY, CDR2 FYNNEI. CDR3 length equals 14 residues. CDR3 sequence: CATRLGGGRLGYTF. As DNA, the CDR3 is TGTGCCACCCGGCTGGGGGGAGGCCGTCTGGGCTACACCTTC.

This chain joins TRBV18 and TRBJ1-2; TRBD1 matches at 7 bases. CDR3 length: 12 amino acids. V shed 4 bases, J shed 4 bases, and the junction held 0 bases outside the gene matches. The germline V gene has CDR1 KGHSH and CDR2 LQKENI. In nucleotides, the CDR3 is TGTGCCAGCTCACGGGACAGCTATGGCTACACCTTC. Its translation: CASSRDSYGYTF.

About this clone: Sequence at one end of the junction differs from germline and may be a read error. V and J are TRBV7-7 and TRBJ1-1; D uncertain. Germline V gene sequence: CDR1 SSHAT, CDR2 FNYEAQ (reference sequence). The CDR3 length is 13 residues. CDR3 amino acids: CASSSHLGTEAFF. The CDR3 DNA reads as TGTGCTAGCAGCTCACACCTCGGGACTGAAGCTTTCTTT.

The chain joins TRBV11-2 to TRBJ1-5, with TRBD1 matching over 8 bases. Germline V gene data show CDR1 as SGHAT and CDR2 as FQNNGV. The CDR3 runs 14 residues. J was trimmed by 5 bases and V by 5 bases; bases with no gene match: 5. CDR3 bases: TGTGCCAGCAGCCGGACAGGGTCTCATCAGCCCCAGCATTTT. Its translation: CASSRTGSHQPQHF.

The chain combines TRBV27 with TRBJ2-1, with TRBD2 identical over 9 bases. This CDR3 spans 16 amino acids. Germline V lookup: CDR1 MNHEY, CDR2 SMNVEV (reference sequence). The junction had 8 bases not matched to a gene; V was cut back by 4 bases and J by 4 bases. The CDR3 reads CASSSLAGVGYNEQFF. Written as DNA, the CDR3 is TGTGCCAGCAGTTCATTAGCGGGAGTGGGGTACAATGAGCAGTTCTTC.

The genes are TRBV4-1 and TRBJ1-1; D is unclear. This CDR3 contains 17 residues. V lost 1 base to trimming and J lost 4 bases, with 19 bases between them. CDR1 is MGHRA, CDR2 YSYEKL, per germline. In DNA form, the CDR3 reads TGCGCCAGCAGCCAAGGACTTCCGGCATCCTTGGGCACTGAAGCTTTCTTT. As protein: CASSQGLPASLGTEAFF.

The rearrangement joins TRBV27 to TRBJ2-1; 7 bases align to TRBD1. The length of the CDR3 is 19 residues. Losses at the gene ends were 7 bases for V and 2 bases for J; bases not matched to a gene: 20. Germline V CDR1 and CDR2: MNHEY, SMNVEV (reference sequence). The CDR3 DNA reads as TGTGCCAGCATCAAAACATCAGTCGGGTGGCAGGGGGCCTACAATGAGCAGTTCTTC. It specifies CASIKTSVGWQGAYNEQFF.

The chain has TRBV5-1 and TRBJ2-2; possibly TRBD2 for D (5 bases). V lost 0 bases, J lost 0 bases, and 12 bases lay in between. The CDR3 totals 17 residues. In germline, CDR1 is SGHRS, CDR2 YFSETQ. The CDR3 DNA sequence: TGCGCCAGCAGCTTGGTGAGGGATCGCGCGAACACCGGGGAGCTGTTTTTT. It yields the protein CASSLVRDRANTGELFF.

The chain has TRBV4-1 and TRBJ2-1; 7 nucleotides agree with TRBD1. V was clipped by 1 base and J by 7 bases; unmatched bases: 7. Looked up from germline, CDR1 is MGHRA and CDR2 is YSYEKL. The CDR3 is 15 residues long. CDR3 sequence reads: CASSQGQGMGNEQFF. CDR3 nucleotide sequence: TGCGCCAGCAGCCAAGGACAGGGAATGGGGAATGAGCAGTTCTTC.

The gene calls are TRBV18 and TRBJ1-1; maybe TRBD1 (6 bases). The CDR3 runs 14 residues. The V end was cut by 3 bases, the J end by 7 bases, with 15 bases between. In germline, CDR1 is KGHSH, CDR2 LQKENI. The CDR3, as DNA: TGTGCCAGCTCACCCTCCTTTGGACAGCTTGAAGCTTTCTTT. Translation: CASSPSFGQLEAFF. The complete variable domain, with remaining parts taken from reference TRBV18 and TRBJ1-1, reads NAGVMQNPRHLVRRRGQEARLRCSPMKGHSHVYWYRQLPEEGLKFMVYLQKENIIDESGMPKERFSAEFPKEGPSILRIQQVVRGDSAAYFCASSPSFGQLEAFFGQGTRLTVV.

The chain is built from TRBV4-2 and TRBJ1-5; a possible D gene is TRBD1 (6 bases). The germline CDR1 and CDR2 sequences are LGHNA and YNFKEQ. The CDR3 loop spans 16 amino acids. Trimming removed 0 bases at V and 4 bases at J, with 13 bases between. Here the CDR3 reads CASSQDQQGRNQPQHF. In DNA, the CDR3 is TGTGCCAGCAGCCAAGATCAACAGGGAAGAAATCAGCCCCAGCATTTT.